A selection of T cell receptor beta chains follows, all from one sample in a study of T cells after posttransplantation cyclophosphamide. The assay was immunoSEQ multiplex PCR, and TCRdb's table has in-frame clones only and misses some. Altogether about 7,200 clones were found in the sample, and no singletons occur. The sample consisted of PBMCs, taken after allogeneic stem cell transplant with posttransplant cyclophosphamide. These receptors were taken from a female patient aged 50-65 years who received an allogeneic stem cell transplant from an unrelated donor, was CMV-positive, and had acute GVHD only. A subset of T cells may come from the graft donor. The CDR3 runs from the conserved cysteine through the conserved F or W. A D gene is named only where the DNA matches it firmly. The size of a clone is reported for some rows only, either as once, few or many, or as a class for expanded clones.

TRBV28	TRBJ2-2	many	TRBD1	CASRRQGANTGELFF	TGTGCCAGCAGACGTCAGGGGGCGAACACCGGGGAGCTGTTTTTT
TRBV6-5	TRBJ2-7	many	.	CASTPAHSGSWEQYF	TGTGCCAGCACCCCGGCCCACAGCGGGTCCTGGGAGCAGTACTTC
TRBV28	TRBJ2-5	many	.	CASSLLASETQYF	TGTGCCAGCAGTCTCCTGGCCTCGGAGACCCAGTACTTC
TRBV11-2	TRBJ2-2	many	.	CASSRLGQANTGELFF	TGTGCCAGCAGCCGCCTCGGACAAGCGAACACCGGGGAGCTGTTTTTT
TRBV5-1	TRBJ2-2	many	TRBD2	CASSLASGLAGPNTGELFF	TGCGCCAGCAGCTTGGCCTCTGGGCTAGCGGGCCCGAACACCGGGGAGCTGTTTTTT
TRBV7-9	TRBJ2-1	.	.	CASSSQGASSYNEQFF	TGTGCCAGCAGCTCCCAAGGGGCTAGCTCCTACAATGAGCAGTTCTTC
TRBV6-1	TRBJ2-5	many	.	CASSEAGGGVGETQYF	TGTGCCAGCAGTGAAGCAGGAGGCGGAGTGGGGGAGACCCAGTACTTC
TRBV5-5	TRBJ2-7	few	.	CASSLGGVAYEQYF	TGTGCCAGCAGCTTAGGCGGGGTCGCCTACGAGCAGTACTTC
TRBV7-6	TRBJ2-1	many	.	CASSLDMGAGNNEQFF	TGTGCCAGCAGCTTAGATATGGGAGCGGGTAACAATGAGCAGTTCTTC
TRBV7-6	TRBJ2-1	many	TRBD2	CASRPSGYYNEQFF	TGTGCCAGCAGACCTAGCGGGTACTACAATGAGCAGTTCTTC
TRBV29-1	TRBJ1-1	many	.	CSVVERGYAEAFF	TGCAGCGTTGTTGAGCGGGGGTACGCTGAAGCTTTCTTT
TRBV25-1	TRBJ2-3	many	.	CASRGGWTGGTDTQYF	TGTGCCAGCAGAGGGGGGTGGACGGGGGGAACAGATACGCAGTATTTT
TRBV5-1	TRBJ2-7	medium-sized	.	CASSLAAGPYYEQYF	TGCGCCAGCAGCTTGGCGGCGGGACCCTATTACGAGCAGTACTTC
TRBV6-4	TRBJ1-1	.	.	CASSGSPGNTEAFF	TGTGCCAGCAGTGGGAGTCCGGGGAACACTGAAGCTTTCTTT
TRBV15	TRBJ1-2	many	TRBD1	CATSGRDRGFYGYTF	TGTGCCACCAGCGGCCGGGACAGGGGCTTCTATGGCTACACCTTC
TRBV11-3	TRBJ1-6	many	.	CASSLGTGALHF	TGTGCCAGCAGCTTAGGAACCGGGGCCCTCCACTTT